This record covers a single T cell receptor (beta chain). Its specificity is not known. This sample is drawn from a study of cytomegalovirus exposure and HLA in healthy donors. Overall study: Prior work identified under 130 million unique TCR beta sequences in 190 million or so T cells.

The CDR3 totals 16 residues. V lost 2 bases to trimming and J lost 7 bases; unmatched junction nucleotides: 12. Germline loops: CDR1 MNHNY, CDR2 SVGAGI (reference sequence). Both 60 Vbeta primers and 13 Jbeta primers went into the PCR. Repertoires were generated with immunoSEQ multiplex PCR, while TCRdb's copy carries only in-frame clones and drops some. The sample lists 150,000 to 200,000 clones, over 75% occurring once. Study observations and caveats: Analyzed later, association rates of TCRs varied across HLA loci, with DRB1 most and HLA-C fewest. As immune exposure information, only CMV serostatus was available. Upon later analysis, HLA-associated TCR beta chains proved more clonally expanded than other, equally common chains.

This clonotype was sampled from a woman aged 18-29 years in good health and CMV-seronegative. The rearrangement uses TRBV6-6 and TRBJ2-7, with TRBD1 matching over 9 bases. Sequences were obtained from PBMCs. CDR3 sequence reads: CASSYSSGQGPGEQYF. Here the CDR3 DNA reads TGTGCCAGCAGTTACAGTTCGGGACAGGGACCTGGGGAGCAGTACTTC.